This passage covers 19 T cell receptor beta chains from one sample sequenced in a study of T cells expressing NK-cell markers. After re-calling the 5' RACE reads, TCRdb lists one entry per CDR3 protein, DNA absent. In all, the sample yields more than 90,000 distinct CDR3 sequences. Sample: blood T cells: a sorted CD56 or NKG2C T cell subset, CD4+ or CD8+ T cells, or bulk PBMC T cells (not recorded which). The source of these receptors is a woman aged 18 to 75 in good health.

The chain joins TRBV2 to TRBJ2-5. CDR1 is SNHLY, CDR2 FYNNEI, per germline. This CDR3 contains 13 residues. CDR3 protein: CASSRDQQETQYF.

This chain uses TRBV19 with TRBJ2-5; TCRdb designates TRBD1, a call that cannot be tested without DNA. This CDR3 comprises 14 residues. Germline V gene data show CDR1 as LNHDA and CDR2 as SQIVND (reference sequence). The CDR3 is CASSMQGAGETQYF.

This chain links TRBV12-3 or TRBV12-4 with TRBJ1-1; there is no DNA to check the TCRdb D call of TRBD1. The CDR3 length is 14 residues. CDR3 residues: CASSWGTGVSEAFF.

This chain connects TRBV19 to TRBJ1-1; TCRdb's assignment of TRBD1 cannot be checked, as there is no DNA. This CDR3 is built from 12 residues. Germline V lookup: CDR1 LNHDA, CDR2 SQIVND (reference sequence). CDR3 in amino acids: CASSMGGTEAFF.

This chain uses TRBV6-2 or TRBV6-3 with TRBJ2-3; TCRdb lists TRBD2, though no DNA is available to test this call. The length of the CDR3 is 18 residues. CDR1 is MNHEY and CDR2 is SVGEGT in the germline V gene. The CDR3 region is CASSYPEGTSGSTDTQYF.

The V and J genes are TRBV20-1 and TRBJ1-1. The CDR3 loop spans 13 amino acids. Germline CDR1 and CDR2: DFQATT and SNEGSKA (reference sequence). The CDR3 spells CSARDHGYTEAFF.

The chain has TRBV12-3 or TRBV12-4 and TRBJ2-3; TCRdb selects TRBD2, and the lack of DNA leaves this call unchecked. This CDR3 region has 15 residues. The CDR3 spells CASNAGLARRDTQYF.

The V call is TRBV27, the J call TRBJ1-3. The CDR3 is 14 amino acids. Germline-derived CDR1 and CDR2 are MNHEY and SMNVEV (reference sequence). CDR3 protein: CASSSGLIGNTIYF.

The chain is built from TRBV15 and TRBJ2-5; TCRdb's D call, TRBD2, is unchecked because there is no DNA. Germline V gene lookup returns CDR1 LNHNV and CDR2 YYDKDF (reference sequence). The CDR3 contains 18 residues. The CDR3 loop reads CATSRDSMGSSGEETQYF. Full variable domain (outside the CDR3, taken from reference TRBV15 and TRBJ2-5): DAMVIQNPRYQVTQFGKPVTLSCSQTLNHNVMYWYQQKSSQAPKLLFHYYDKDFNNEADTPDNFQSRRPNTSFCFLDIRSPGLGDTAMYLCATSRDSMGSSGEETQYFGPGTRLLVL.

The chain couples TRBV28 to TRBJ2-1; no DNA is available, so the TRBD2 call from TCRdb remains unchecked. This CDR3 has 15 residues. CDR1 is MDHEN, CDR2 SYDVKM, per germline. CDR3 sequence reads: CASSLASGTNNEQFF. Drawing the rest from reference TRBV28 and TRBJ2-1, the complete variable domain is DVKVTQSSRYLVKRTGEKVFLECVQDMDHENMFWYRQDPGLGLRLIYFSYDVKMKEKGDIPEGYSVSREKKERFSLILESASTNQTSMYLCASSLASGTNNEQFFGPGTRLTVL.

The chain links TRBV13 to TRBJ1-5. The length of the CDR3 is 13 residues. Looked up from germline, CDR1 is PRHDT and CDR2 is FYEKMQ (reference sequence). CDR3 sequence reads: CASSLGLAQPQHF.

The chain uses TRBV2 and TRBJ2-7; TCRdb outputs TRBD2, but without DNA this stays unchecked. Germline CDR1 reads SNHLY; CDR2 reads FYNNEI. The CDR3 length is 15 residues. This CDR3 is CASSEVAGISYEQYF.

J is TRBJ2-7 and V is TRBV13. There are 13 residues in the CDR3. Germline V CDR1 and CDR2: PRHDT, FYEKMQ (reference sequence). The CDR3 loop is CASSLGLVGEQYF.

This rearrangement joins TRBV29-1 to TRBJ2-5. The CDR3 has 12 amino acids. Germline assignment: CDR1 SQVTM and CDR2 ANQGSEA. The CDR3 spells CSVGGSQETQYF.

The chain combines TRBV5-6 with TRBJ2-7; TCRdb reports TRBD1, a call that lacks DNA to check it against. The CDR3 totals 14 residues. CDR1 is SGHDT, CDR2 YYEEEE, per germline. The CDR3: CASSFGQGMGEQYF.

This chain connects TRBV12-3 or TRBV12-4 to TRBJ2-1; as DNA is missing, the TRBD2 call by TCRdb cannot be tested. There are 15 residues in the CDR3. The CDR3 spells CASSLLAYSYNEQFF.

The genes are TRBV29-1 and TRBJ2-1. CDR1 is SQVTM, CDR2 ANQGSEA, per germline. This CDR3 has 13 amino acids. CDR3 sequence: CSARPSSYNEQFF.

V usage is TRBV7-9 and J usage is TRBJ2-7; the D gene TCRdb calls, TRBD1, cannot be checked with no DNA. The length of the CDR3 is 14 residues. Germline V gene sequence: CDR1 SEHNR, CDR2 FQNEAQ (reference sequence). CDR3 residues: CASSFGQVPYEQYF. Supplemented by reference TRBV7-9 and TRBJ2-7, the full variable domain reads DTGVSQNPRHKITKRGQNVTFRCDPISEHNRLYWYRQTLGQGPEFLTYFQNEAQLEKSRLLSDRFSAERPKGSFSTLEIQRTEQGDSAMYLCASSFGQVPYEQYFGPGTRLTVT.

The chain recombines TRBV20-1 with TRBJ2-2; TCRdb lists TRBD1, though no DNA is available to test this call. CDR1 DFQATT and CDR2 SNEGSKA come from the germline V gene (reference sequence). The CDR3 length is 13 residues. CDR3 loop: CSAATGNTGELFF.